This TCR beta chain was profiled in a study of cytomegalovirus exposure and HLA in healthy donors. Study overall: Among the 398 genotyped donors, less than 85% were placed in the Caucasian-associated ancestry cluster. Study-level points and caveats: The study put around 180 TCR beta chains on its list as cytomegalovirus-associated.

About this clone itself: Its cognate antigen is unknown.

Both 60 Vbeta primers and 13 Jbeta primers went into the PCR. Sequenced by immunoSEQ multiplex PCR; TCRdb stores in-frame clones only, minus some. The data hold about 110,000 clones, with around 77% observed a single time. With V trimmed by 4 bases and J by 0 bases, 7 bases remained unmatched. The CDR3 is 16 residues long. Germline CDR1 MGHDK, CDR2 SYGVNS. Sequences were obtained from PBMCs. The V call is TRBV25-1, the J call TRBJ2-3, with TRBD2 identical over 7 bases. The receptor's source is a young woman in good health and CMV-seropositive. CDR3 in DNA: TGTGCCAGCAGTGCCCTGGCGGGGGTTAGCACAGATACGCAGTATTTT. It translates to CASSALAGVSTDTQYF.